This is a list of T cell receptor beta chains from one sample in a study of blood T cell repertoires in COVID-19. The assay was immunoSEQ multiplex PCR, and TCRdb's table has in-frame clones only and misses some. The sample carries approximately 350,000 clones, about 90% recorded once. The sample comprised PBMCs or T cells enriched from blood (not recorded which). The receptors here all came from a woman aged 25 to 39 who had recovered from COVID-19. Each CDR3 is given with its conserved first and last residue. The D gene is left open where the match is weak. For some rows the clone size is stated as once, few or many, or as a class when expanded; others skip it.

D gene,J gene,V gene,clone size,CDR3 DNA,CDR3 protein
NA,TRBJ2-1,TRBV19,once,TGTGCCAGTAGGCGGGACTCTCTATACAATGAGCAGTTCTTC,CASRRDSLYNEQFF
TRBD1,TRBJ1-2,TRBV3-1/TRBV3-2,NA,TGTGCCAGCAGCCAACTAGGGGGCGATACTGGTGGCTACACCTTC,CASSQLGGDTGGYTF
TRBD1,TRBJ1-1,TRBV5-1,NA,TGCGCCAGCCGCGGACAGGGAGCGAAAGCTTTCTTT,CASRGQGAKAFF
NA,TRBJ2-7,TRBV23-1,NA,TGCGCCAGCAGTCAATCAGAGGGAGATACCTACGAGCAGTACTTC,CASSQSEGDTYEQYF
NA,TRBJ2-7,TRBV4-1,NA,TGCGCCAGCAGCCAAGGTAGCAGCGCGAGCTCCTACGAGCAGTACTTC,CASSQGSSASSYEQYF
NA,TRBJ1-2,TRBV19,NA,TGTGCCAGTAGTGAATACCCCCAGGGCTATGGCTACACCTTC,CASSEYPQGYGYTF
NA,TRBJ1-2,TRBV15,NA,TGTGCCACCAGCAGAGATCTGCTACTTAACTATGGCTACACCTTC,CATSRDLLLNYGYTF
NA,TRBJ1-1,TRBV7-6,NA,TGTGCCAGCAGCTTAACGAGGGTCCCAAACACTGAAGCTTTCTTT,CASSLTRVPNTEAFF
NA,TRBJ2-7,TRBV7-9,NA,TGTGCCAGCAGCTTAGGAGGAGGTCTTCATTACGAGCAGTACTTC,CASSLGGGLHYEQYF
TRBD1,TRBJ1-3,TRBV5-1,NA,TGCGCCAGCAGCTTGGGGGACAGTTACTCTGGAAACACCATATATTTT,CASSLGDSYSGNTIYF
NA,TRBJ2-7,TRBV12-5,NA,TGTGCTAGTGGCTACTCCTACGAGCAGTACTTC,CASGYSYEQYF
NA,TRBJ1-2,TRBV28,NA,TGTGCCAGCATCGGTCGAGCTAACTATGGCTACACCTTC,CASIGRANYGYTF
TRBD1,TRBJ1-2,TRBV27,NA,TGTGCCAGCAGTATCCGGACAGGGATCGGCTATGGCTACACCTTC,CASSIRTGIGYGYTF
TRBD1,TRBJ2-1,TRBV27,NA,TGTGCCAGCAGTAAACCGGACAGGGGCTATGAGCAGTTCTTC,CASSKPDRGYEQFF
TRBD2,TRBJ2-1,TRBV3-1/TRBV3-2,NA,TGTGCCAGCAGCCACACGGGACTAGCATCAGAGCAGTTCTTC,CASSHTGLASEQFF
NA,TRBJ1-3,TRBV9,NA,TGTGCCAGCAGCGTAGCGGGGGGCGGCAACTCTGGAAACACCATATATTTT,CASSVAGGGNSGNTIYF
NA,TRBJ2-2,TRBV9,NA,TGTGCCAGCAGCGTAGGGGCAGGGGCTGCTACAAACACCGGGGAGCTGTTTTTT,CASSVGAGAATNTGELFF
TRBD2,TRBJ2-5,TRBV11-2,NA,TGTGCCAGCAGCCCCGACTTAGCGGGAGGGGGAGAGACCCAGTACTTC,CASSPDLAGGGETQYF
NA,TRBJ1-1,TRBV7-2,few,TGTGCCAGCAGCTCTGGGGGGGGAGGCACTGAAGCTTTCTTT,CASSSGGGGTEAFF
NA,TRBJ2-1,TRBV3-1/TRBV3-2,NA,TGTGCCAGCAGCCATGCCCGGACTAATGAGCAGTTCTTC,CASSHARTNEQFF
TRBD1,TRBJ1-6,TRBV28,few,TGTGCCAGCAGTTTCCTTAACAGGGGGATGAATTCACCCCTCCACTTT,CASSFLNRGMNSPLHF
TRBD2,TRBJ2-7,TRBV29-1,NA,TGCAGCGTAAGACTAGCGGGGGGATCCTACGAGCAGTACTTC,CSVRLAGGSYEQYF
TRBD1,TRBJ1-1,TRBV15,NA,TGTGCCACCAGCAACAGGGGTCAATTCACTGAAGCTTTCTTT,CATSNRGQFTEAFF
TRBD1,TRBJ1-3,TRBV10-3,once,TGTGCCATCAGTGACCCATCCAGGGGGCTAGGGGGAAACACCATATATTTT,CAISDPSRGLGGNTIYF
TRBD1,TRBJ1-2,TRBV5-6,NA,TGTGCCAGCAGCTTGTACGACAGGGGGCCTTATGGCTACACCTTC,CASSLYDRGPYGYTF
TRBD1,TRBJ1-4,TRBV10-2,NA,TGCGCCAGCACCGACACAGGGGGCAATGAAAAACTGTTTTTT,CASTDTGGNEKLFF
NA,TRBJ1-4,TRBV7-8,NA,TGTGCCAGCAGCTCGTGGGAGGGAAGTGAAAAACTGTTTTTT,CASSSWEGSEKLFF
NA,TRBJ1-6,TRBV12-3/TRBV12-4,NA,TGTGCCAGCAGTTTCGGTGGTCTAAGTCCCCTCCACTTT,CASSFGGLSPLHF
NA,TRBJ2-3,TRBV27,NA,TGTGCCAGCAGTTGGGGCCGGGGGGATACGCAGTATTTT,CASSWGRGDTQYF
NA,TRBJ1-2,TRBV30,NA,TGTGCCTGGAGGGACGAGCAGGGTAGCTATGGCTACACCTTC,CAWRDEQGSYGYTF
NA,TRBJ1-6,TRBV3-1/TRBV3-2,few,TGTGCCAGCAGCCAAGGGGACAACTTCAATTCACCCCTCCACTTT,CASSQGDNFNSPLHF
TRBD2,TRBJ2-1,TRBV4-1,NA,TGCGCCAGCAGCCCTCTAGCGGGAGTAAACTACAATGAGCAGTTCTTC,CASSPLAGVNYNEQFF
TRBD2,TRBJ2-7,TRBV12-5,NA,TGTGCTAGTGCTTTATCAAGCGGGGGGATATCCTACGAGCAGTACTTC,CASALSSGGISYEQYF
NA,TRBJ1-6,TRBV28,NA,TGTGCCAGCAGAAAACAGGTCTCCTATAATTCACCCCTCCACTTT,CASRKQVSYNSPLHF
TRBD1,TRBJ1-5,TRBV2,NA,TGTGCCAGCAATAAGGACAGGTGGGGGGATCAGCCCCAGCATTTT,CASNKDRWGDQPQHF
NA,TRBJ1-1,TRBV7-2,NA,TGTGCCAGCAGTCTAGTTTTCACTGAAGCTTTCTTT,CASSLVFTEAFF
NA,TRBJ2-5,TRBV7-9,NA,TGTGCCAGCAGCCCCCCGGACCAAGAGACCCAGTACTTC,CASSPPDQETQYF
TRBD1,TRBJ1-1,TRBV7-6,once,TGTGCCAGCAGCTTGGGGACAGGGTTAACTGAAGCTTTCTTT,CASSLGTGLTEAFF
NA,TRBJ1-1,TRBV18,few,TGTGCCAGCTCACGCGACTGGTCCATGAACACTGAAGCTTTCTTT,CASSRDWSMNTEAFF
NA,TRBJ2-1,TRBV11-3,NA,TGTGCCAGCAGCTTAGGACAGACTTCTACCTCCTACAATGAGCAGTTCTTC,CASSLGQTSTSYNEQFF
TRBD1,TRBJ1-1,TRBV5-4,NA,TGTGCCAGCAGCTTGGGGACAGGGAGTGACACTGAAGCTTTCTTT,CASSLGTGSDTEAFF
NA,TRBJ1-4,TRBV15,NA,TGTGCCACCAGCAGAGATAGTTGGGAAAAACTGTTTTTT,CATSRDSWEKLFF
NA,TRBJ2-7,TRBV29-1,NA,TGCAGCGTTCTTAGCGGCACTAGCTCCTACGAGCAGTACTTC,CSVLSGTSSYEQYF
TRBD1,TRBJ2-6,TRBV18,NA,TGTGCCAGCTCACTCGGACAGGGCCAATCTGGGGCCAACGTCCTGACTTTC,CASSLGQGQSGANVLTF
TRBD2,TRBJ2-1,TRBV24-1,NA,TGTGCCACCAGTGACACCGGGACTAGAAATGAGCAGTTCTTC,CATSDTGTRNEQFF